This TCR beta chain comes out of a study of T-cell reconstitution after alpha-beta-depleted transplantation in children. Unique molecular identifiers were incorporated during preparation of the TCRbeta library. TCRdb re-derived calls from the PCR reads in MiXCR, one entry per CDR3 protein. There are about 480,000 distinct CDR3 sequences in the sample; about 12% occur only once, and around 6% lies in the top ten. The trim removed 6 bases at V and 1 base at J, leaving 8 bases unmatched. The CDR3 consists of 15 residues. The germline V gene has CDR1 MNHNS and CDR2 SASEGT. The sample consisted of PBMCs from the stem cell graft donor, taken from the stem cell graft. The V and J genes are TRBV6-1 and TRBJ2-5; TRBD1 matches at 7 bases. The receptor was derived from a human donor who donated a stem cell graft to a child with combined immunodeficiency. In DNA, the CDR3 is TGTGCCAGCAGGTCCCCTGCAGGGGGCCAAGAGACCCAGTACTTC. Translation: CASRSPAGGQETQYF.